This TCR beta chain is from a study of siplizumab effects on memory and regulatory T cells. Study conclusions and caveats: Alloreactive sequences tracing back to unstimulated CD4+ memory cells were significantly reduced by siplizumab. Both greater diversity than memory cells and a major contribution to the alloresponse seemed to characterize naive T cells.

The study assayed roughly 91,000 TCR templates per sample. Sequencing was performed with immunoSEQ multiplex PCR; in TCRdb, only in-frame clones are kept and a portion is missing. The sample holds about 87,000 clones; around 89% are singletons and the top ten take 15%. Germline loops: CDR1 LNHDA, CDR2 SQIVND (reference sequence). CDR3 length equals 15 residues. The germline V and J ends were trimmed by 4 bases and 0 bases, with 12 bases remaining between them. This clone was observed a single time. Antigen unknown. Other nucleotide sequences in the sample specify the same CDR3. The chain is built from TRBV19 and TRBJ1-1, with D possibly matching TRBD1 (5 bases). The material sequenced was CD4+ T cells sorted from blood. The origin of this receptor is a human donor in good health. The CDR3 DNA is TGTGCCAGTAGTACCCCGGGACGGATGAACACTGAAGCTTTCTTT. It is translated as CASSTPGRMNTEAFF.